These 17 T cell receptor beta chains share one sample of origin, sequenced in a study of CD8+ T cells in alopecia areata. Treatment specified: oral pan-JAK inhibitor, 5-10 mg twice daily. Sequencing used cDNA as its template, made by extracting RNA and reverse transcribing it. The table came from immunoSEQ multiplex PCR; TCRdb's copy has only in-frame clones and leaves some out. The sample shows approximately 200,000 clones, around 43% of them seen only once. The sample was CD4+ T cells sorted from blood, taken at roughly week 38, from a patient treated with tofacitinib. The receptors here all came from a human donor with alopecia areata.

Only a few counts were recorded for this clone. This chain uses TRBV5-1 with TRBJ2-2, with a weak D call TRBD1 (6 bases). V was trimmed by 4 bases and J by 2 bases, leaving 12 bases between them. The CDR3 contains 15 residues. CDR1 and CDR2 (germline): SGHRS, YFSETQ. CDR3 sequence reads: CASSPDRFNTGELFF. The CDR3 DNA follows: TGCGCCAGCAGCCCGGACAGATTCAACACCGGGGAGCTGTTTTTT. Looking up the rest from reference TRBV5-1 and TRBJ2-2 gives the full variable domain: KAGVTQTPRYLIKTRGQQVTLSCSPISGHRSVSWYQQTPGQGLQFLFEYFSETQRNKGNFPGRFSGRQFSNSRSEMNVSTLELGDSALYLCASSPDRFNTGELFFGEGSRLTVL.

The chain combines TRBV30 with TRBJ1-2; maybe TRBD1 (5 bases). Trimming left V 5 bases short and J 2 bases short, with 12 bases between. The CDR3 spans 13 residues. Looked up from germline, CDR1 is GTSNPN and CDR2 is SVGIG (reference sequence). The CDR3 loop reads CAWGMGHNYGYTF. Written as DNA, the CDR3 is TGTGCCTGGGGGATGGGGCACAACTATGGCTACACCTTC.

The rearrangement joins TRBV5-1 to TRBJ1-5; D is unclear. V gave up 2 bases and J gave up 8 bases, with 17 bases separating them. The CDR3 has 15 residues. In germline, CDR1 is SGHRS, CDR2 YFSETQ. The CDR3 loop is CASSFSPLAGEPQHF. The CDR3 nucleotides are TGCGCCAGCAGCTTCTCCCCGTTAGCCGGGGAGCCCCAGCATTTT.

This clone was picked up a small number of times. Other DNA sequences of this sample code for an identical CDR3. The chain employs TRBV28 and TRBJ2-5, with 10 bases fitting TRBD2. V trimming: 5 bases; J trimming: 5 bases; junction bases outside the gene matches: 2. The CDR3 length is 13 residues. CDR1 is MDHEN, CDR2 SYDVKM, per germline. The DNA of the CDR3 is TGTGCCAGCAGTGTACTAGCGGGGGAGACCCAGTACTTC. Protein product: CASSVLAGETQYF.

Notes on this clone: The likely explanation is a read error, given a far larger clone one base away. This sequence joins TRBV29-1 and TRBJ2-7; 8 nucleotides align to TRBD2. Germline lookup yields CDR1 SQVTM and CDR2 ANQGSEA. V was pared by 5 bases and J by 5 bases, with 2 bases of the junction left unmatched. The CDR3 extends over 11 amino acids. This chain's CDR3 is CSVRSGNEQYF. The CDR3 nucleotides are TGCAGCGTTCGTAGCGGGAACGAGCAGTACTTC.

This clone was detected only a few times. Written as DNA, the CDR3 is TGCAGCGTTGTGGCAGCGGGCACCTACGAGCAGTACTTC. This sequence encodes CSVVAAGTYEQYF. The chain joins TRBV29-1 to TRBJ2-7; D may be TRBD2 (6 bases). The CDR3 consists of 13 residues. Trimming left V 4 bases short and J 2 bases short, with 12 bases between. The germline V gene has CDR1 SQVTM and CDR2 ANQGSEA.

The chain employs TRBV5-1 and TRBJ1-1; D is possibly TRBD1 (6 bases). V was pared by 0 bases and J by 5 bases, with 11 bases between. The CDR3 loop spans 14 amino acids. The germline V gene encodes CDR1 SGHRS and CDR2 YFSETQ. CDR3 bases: TGCGCCAGCAGCTTGGGCGCAGGGGTGACTGAAGCTTTCTTT. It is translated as CASSLGAGVTEAFF.

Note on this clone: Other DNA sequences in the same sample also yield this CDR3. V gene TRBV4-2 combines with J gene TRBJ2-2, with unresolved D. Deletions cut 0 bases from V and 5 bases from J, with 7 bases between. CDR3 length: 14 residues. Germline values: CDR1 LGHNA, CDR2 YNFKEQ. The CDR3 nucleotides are TGTGCCAGCAGCCAAGATTCTACTACCGGGGAGCTGTTTTTT. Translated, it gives CASSQDSTTGELFF.

DNA of the CDR3: TGTGCCTGGAGTGAGACAGATACGCAGTATTTT. This gives the protein CAWSETDTQYF. The V gene is TRBV30, the J gene TRBJ2-3; D remains ambiguous. Trimming removed 1 base at V and 3 bases at J, with 2 bases between. The CDR3 is 11 amino acids. Germline V CDR1 and CDR2: GTSNPN, SVGIG (reference sequence).

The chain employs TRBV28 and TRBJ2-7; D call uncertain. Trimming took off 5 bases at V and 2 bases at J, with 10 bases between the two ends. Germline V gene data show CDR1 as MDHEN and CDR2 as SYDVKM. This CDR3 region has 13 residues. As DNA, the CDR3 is TGTGCCAGCAGTGCTGGAGACGCCTACGAGCAGTACTTC. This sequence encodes CASSAGDAYEQYF.

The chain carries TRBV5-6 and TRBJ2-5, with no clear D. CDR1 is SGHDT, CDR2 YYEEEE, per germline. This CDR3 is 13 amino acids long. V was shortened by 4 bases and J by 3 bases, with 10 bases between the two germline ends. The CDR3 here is CASSLYEEETQYF. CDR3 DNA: TGTGCCAGCAGCCTCTACGAGGAAGAGACCCAGTACTTC.

CDR3 in amino acids: CASSETSGFVYEQYF. The CDR3 DNA reads TGTGCCAGCAGCGAGACTAGCGGTTTCGTCTACGAGCAGTACTTC. The chain uses TRBV5-6 and TRBJ2-7, with TRBD2 identical over 9 bases. Per the germline V gene, CDR1 is SGHDT and CDR2 is YYEEEE. CDR3 length: 15 residues. The V segment lost 4 bases and the J segment 3 bases; nucleotides outside the gene matches: 8.

CDR3 sequence (DNA): TGCGCCAGCAGACCTGGAGGCAGCCCGTATGGCTACACCTTC. Translated: CASRPGGSPYGYTF. The chain recombines TRBV5-1 with TRBJ1-2; D not certain. V was shortened by 5 bases and J by 5 bases, with 16 bases between the two germline ends. The CDR3 is made up of 14 amino acids. The germline V gene encodes CDR1 SGHRS and CDR2 YFSETQ.

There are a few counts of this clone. The CDR3 DNA reads as TGCGCCAGCAGCCACAAACTGGGGGCACGGACTCCGTTAGACGAGCAGTACTTC. Translated, it gives CASSHKLGARTPLDEQYF. The rearrangement uses TRBV4-1 and TRBJ2-7; D might be TRBD1 (6 bases). Deletions cut 3 bases from V and 5 bases from J, with 26 bases between. Per the germline V gene, CDR1 is MGHRA and CDR2 is YSYEKL. This CDR3 has 18 residues.

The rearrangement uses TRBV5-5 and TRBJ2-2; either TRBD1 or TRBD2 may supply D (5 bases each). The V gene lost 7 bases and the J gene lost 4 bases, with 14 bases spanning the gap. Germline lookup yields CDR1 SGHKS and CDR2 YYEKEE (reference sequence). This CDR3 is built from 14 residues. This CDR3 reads CASETTGLTGELFF. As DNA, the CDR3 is TGTGCCAGCGAGACCACAGGACTCACCGGGGAGCTGTTTTTT.

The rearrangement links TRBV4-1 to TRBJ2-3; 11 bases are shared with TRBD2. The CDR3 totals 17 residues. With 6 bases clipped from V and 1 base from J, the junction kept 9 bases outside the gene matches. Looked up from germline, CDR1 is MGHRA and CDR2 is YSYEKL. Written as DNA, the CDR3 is TGCGCCAGCAGTCCTTTTAGCGGGAGGGCCGGCACAGATACGCAGTATTTT. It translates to CASSPFSGRAGTDTQYF.

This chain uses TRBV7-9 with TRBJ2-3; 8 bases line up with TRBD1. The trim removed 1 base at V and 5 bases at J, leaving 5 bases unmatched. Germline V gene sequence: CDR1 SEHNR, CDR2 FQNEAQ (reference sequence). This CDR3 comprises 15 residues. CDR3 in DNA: TGTGCCAGCAGCTTAGGACAGGGGAGAGGAGATACGCAGTATTTT. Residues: CASSLGQGRGDTQYF.